The 26 T cell receptor beta chains in this list originate from one sample, sequenced in a study of T-cell reconstitution after alpha-beta-depleted transplantation in children. During its preparation, the TCRbeta library received unique molecular identifiers. TCRdb reprocessed the PCR reads with MiXCR, giving one entry per CDR3 protein. Here the sample spans about 340,000 distinct CDR3 sequences, roughly 15% being singletons. This specimen was PBMCs, taken from the stem cell graft. Receptor source: a human donor who donated a stem cell graft to a child with Fanconi anemia.

The chain links TRBV6-2 or TRBV6-3 to TRBJ2-1; TRBD1 agrees at 7 bases. Looked up from germline, CDR1 is MNHEY and CDR2 is SVGEGT. The CDR3 length is 17 residues. With 4 bases clipped from V and 4 bases from J, the junction kept 13 bases outside the gene matches. The CDR3 region has the DNA TGTGCCAGCAGTTCCCTCGGTGGGACAGAGAATTACAATGAGCAGTTCTTC. This translates into CASSSLGGTENYNEQFF.

The chain employs TRBV5-6 and TRBJ1-2, with a weak D call TRBD1 (5 bases). The germline V and J ends were trimmed by 4 bases and 4 bases, with 14 bases remaining between them. Per the germline V gene, CDR1 is SGHDT and CDR2 is YYEEEE. There are 14 residues in the CDR3. The CDR3 sequence is CASSPPSDSYGYTF. The CDR3 nucleotides read TGTGCCAGCAGCCCTCCAAGCGACAGCTATGGCTACACCTTC.

J is TRBJ1-1 and V is TRBV12-3 or TRBV12-4; possible D gene TRBD1, 6 bases. The V end was cut by 2 bases, the J end by 3 bases, with 13 bases between. The CDR3 sequence is 15 residues long. The CDR3 nucleotides are TGTGCCAGCAGTTTAAATATAGCAGGGGACACTGAAGCTTTCTTT. Its translation is CASSLNIAGDTEAFF.

The table lists this clonotype with many counts. The chain carries TRBV5-1 and TRBJ2-2; D uncertain. Per germline, CDR1 SGHRS and CDR2 YFSETQ. CDR3 length equals 14 residues. Trimming cost V 2 bases and J 1 base, with 6 bases left between them. CDR3 region: CASSFSLNTGELFF. CDR3 nucleotides: TGCGCCAGCAGCTTCAGTTTGAACACCGGGGAGCTGTTTTTT.

This clonotype has just a few counts. The V and J genes are TRBV20-1 and TRBJ2-3, with D possibly being TRBD2 (5 bases). V dropped 5 bases and J dropped 3 bases, with 6 bases sitting between them. This CDR3 spans 11 amino acids. Germline CDR1 reads DFQATT; CDR2 reads SNEGSKA (reference sequence). The CDR3, as DNA: TGCAGTGCTTGGAGGACAGATACGCAGTATTTT. It specifies CSAWRTDTQYF.

This clonotype was counted only a few times. The chain has TRBV7-6 and TRBJ2-1; tentatively, D is TRBD1 or TRBD2 (6 bases each). The germline gives CDR1 SGHVS, CDR2 FNYEAQ. V shed 1 base and J shed 2 bases, with 12 bases lying between them. The CDR3 is 16 amino acids. The CDR3 DNA sequence: TGTGCCAGCAGCTTAGAGGGGGGTATCCCCTACAATGAGCAGTTCTTC. As protein: CASSLEGGIPYNEQFF.

The chain couples TRBV4-2 to TRBJ2-3; no firm D call. CDR1 and CDR2 (germline): LGHNA, YNFKEQ. V was clipped by 0 bases and J by 6 bases, with 10 bases between them. This CDR3 contains 14 residues. CDR3 protein: CASSQEDLVDTQYF. The CDR3 DNA sequence: TGTGCCAGCAGCCAAGAAGACTTGGTTGATACGCAGTATTTT.

This clonotype was seen more than once but under ten times. The rearrangement links TRBV28 to TRBJ1-2; unclear D gene. Trimming pared 5 bases from V and 0 bases from J, leaving 16 bases between. The CDR3 has 16 amino acids. The germline V gene encodes CDR1 MDHEN and CDR2 SYDVKM. The CDR3 spells CASSPGYGQANYGYTF. The DNA of the CDR3 is TGTGCCAGCAGTCCGGGTTATGGGCAGGCTAACTATGGCTACACCTTC.

V gene TRBV4-2 combines with J gene TRBJ1-2, with D unresolved. V lost 2 bases and J lost 0, with 10 bases in between. The germline CDR1 and CDR2 sequences are LGHNA and YNFKEQ. This CDR3 is 15 amino acids long. CDR3 nucleotides: TGTGCCAGCAGCCAACCTATGACATCTAACTATGGCTACACCTTC. Translating it yields CASSQPMTSNYGYTF.

This clonotype has at least ten counts. The J gene is TRBJ2-3, the V gene TRBV24-1, with a tentative D call TRBD1 (5 bases). V gave up 3 bases and J gave up 0 bases, with 6 bases separating them. The CDR3 runs 14 residues. Germline CDR1 is KGHDR and CDR2 is SFDVKD. CDR3 DNA sequence: TGTGCCACCAGTGATGCAGGGAGCACAGATACGCAGTATTTT. Its protein is CATSDAGSTDTQYF.

The chain carries TRBV12-3 or TRBV12-4 and TRBJ1-5; D possibly corresponds to TRBD1 (5 bases). The CDR3 covers 15 residues. With 7 bases removed from V and 3 bases from J, the gap between germline ends came to 16 bases. CDR3 protein: CASTISGVHNQPQHF. The CDR3, as DNA: TGTGCCAGCACAATATCGGGGGTTCACAATCAGCCCCAGCATTTT.

The chain links TRBV20-1 to TRBJ1-4, with unresolved D. This CDR3 comprises 13 residues. V was cut by 3 bases and J by 6 bases, with 11 bases left in between. The V gene's germline CDR1 is DFQATT and CDR2 SNEGSKA (reference sequence). The CDR3 is CSASGNQDEKLFF. The CDR3 DNA reads as TGCAGTGCTAGCGGGAACCAGGATGAAAAACTGTTTTTT.

The chain carries TRBV15 and TRBJ2-2; 7 bases are a match to TRBD2. The CDR3 consists of 12 residues. The junction had 1 base not matched to a gene; V was cut back by 5 bases and J by 7 bases. CDR1 LNHNV and CDR2 YYDKDF come from the germline V gene (reference sequence). CDR3 sequence: CATSGGGGELFF. CDR3 in DNA: TGTGCCACCAGCGGGGGGGGCGGGGAGCTGTTTTTT.

The genes are TRBV3-1 and TRBJ2-3; TRBD1 or TRBD2 may be the D gene (5 bases each). V was shortened by 0 bases and J by 9 bases, with 13 bases between the two germline ends. Germline V gene data show CDR1 as LGHDT and CDR2 as YNNKEL (reference sequence). This CDR3 region has 14 residues. This CDR3 reads CASSQDKFGATQYF. CDR3 DNA sequence: TGTGCCAGCAGCCAAGATAAATTCGGGGCGACGCAGTATTTT.

In this sample, this clonotype turned up many times. V gene TRBV29-1 combines with J gene TRBJ1-1, with D uncertain. Germline-derived CDR1 and CDR2 are SQVTM and ANQGSEA. V lost 5 bases to trimming and J lost 0 bases, with 7 bases between them. The CDR3 length is 12 residues. In DNA form, the CDR3 reads TGCAGCGTTCCTGGACTGAACACTGAAGCTTTCTTT. Protein sequence: CSVPGLNTEAFF.

The V and J genes are TRBV5-1 and TRBJ2-7; 9 bases fit TRBD1. Germline CDR1 SGHRS, CDR2 YFSETQ. V lost 2 bases to trimming and J lost 2 bases; unmatched junction nucleotides: 5. This CDR3 has 15 residues. The CDR3 DNA reads as TGCGCCAGCAGCTTAGGGACAGGGCCGACCTACGAGCAGTACTTC. Translation: CASSLGTGPTYEQYF.

The rearrangement links TRBV12-3 or TRBV12-4 to TRBJ2-5; D unclear. This CDR3 has 14 residues. V lost 3 bases and J lost 4, with 12 bases in between. The chain's CDR3 is CASSFTAETETQYF. The DNA of the CDR3 is TGTGCCAGCAGTTTTACCGCGGAGACAGAGACCCAGTACTTC.

The V and J genes are TRBV5-1 and TRBJ2-7; D ambiguous. The germline CDR1 and CDR2 sequences are SGHRS and YFSETQ. Trimming shortened V by 0 bases and J by 2 bases, and 9 bases separated the two germline ends. The CDR3 covers 14 residues. This CDR3 is CASSLAQGAYEQYF. Here the CDR3 DNA reads TGCGCCAGCAGCTTGGCACAAGGTGCCTACGAGCAGTACTTC.

There are many counts of this clonotype. The junction shows a germline mismatch at one end, possibly a read error. The chain employs TRBV7-7 and TRBJ2-3, with TRBD1 as a possible D gene (5 bases). The CDR3 consists of 14 residues. CDR1 is SSHAT, CDR2 FNYEAQ, per germline (reference sequence). The CDR3 DNA sequence: TGTGCTAGCAGCTTAGGGGCAAGGGGAGATACGCAGTATTTT. This gives the protein CASSLGARGDTQYF.

The chain has TRBV12-3 or TRBV12-4 and TRBJ2-1, with 10 bases fitting TRBD2. The J segment lost 10 bases and the V segment lost 1 base, leaving 10 bases of the junction unmatched. The CDR3 has 16 amino acids. CDR3 region: CASSLGFSGGAGEQFF. The CDR3 DNA sequence: TGTGCCAGCAGTTTAGGTTTCAGCGGGGGGGCCGGAGAGCAGTTCTTC.

This clonotype showed up just a few times. CDR3 sequence reads: CASSPPGTSVSPLHF. CDR3 coding DNA: TGTGCCAGCAGTCCCCCCGGGACATCTGTCTCACCCCTCCACTTT. This chain connects TRBV27 to TRBJ1-6; D possibly corresponds to TRBD1 (6 bases). Trimming stripped 5 bases from V and 10 bases from J, with 18 bases between. This CDR3 has 15 residues. Germline-derived CDR1 and CDR2 are MNHEY and SMNVEV (reference sequence).

The V and J genes are TRBV5-1 and TRBJ2-4; D assignment may be TRBD1 or TRBD2 (6 bases each). V gave up 3 bases and J gave up 6 bases, with 16 bases separating them. CDR1 is SGHRS, CDR2 YFSETQ, per germline. The CDR3 has 15 amino acids. The CDR3 here is CASSSLGGGVNIQYF. The CDR3 DNA reads as TGCGCCAGCAGCTCCCTCGGGGGCGGGGTAAACATTCAGTACTTC.

The rearrangement joins TRBV10-1 to TRBJ2-3; D is possibly TRBD2 (6 bases). Germline V gene data show CDR1 as WNHNN and CDR2 as SYGVQD (reference sequence). The CDR3 contains 16 residues. Between the trimmed V and J ends, which lost 2 bases and 2 bases, there was a span of 14 bases. CDR3 sequence: CASSETTDYYTDTQYF. CDR3 DNA: TGCGCCAGCAGTGAGACGACGGACTACTACACAGATACGCAGTATTTT.

This clonotype was recorded a few times. This chain joins TRBV5-1 and TRBJ2-5; tentative D call: TRBD1 (5 bases). The CDR3 runs 13 residues. The V gene lost 5 bases and the J gene lost 5 bases, with 13 bases spanning the gap. CDR1 SGHRS and CDR2 YFSETQ come from the germline V gene. In DNA form, the CDR3 reads TGCGCCAGCAGACCAGGGAACGGGGAGACCCAGTACTTC. Its protein is CASRPGNGETQYF.

A few counts support this clonotype. The rearrangement links TRBV4-3 to TRBJ2-5; 12 bases map to TRBD2. Germline assignment: CDR1 LGHNA and CDR2 YSLEER. The CDR3 loop spans 16 amino acids. V was pared by 0 bases and J by 4 bases, with 3 bases of the junction left unmatched. The CDR3 DNA reads TGCGCCAGCAGCCAAGATCTAGCGGGGGGGCGAGAGACCCAGTACTTC. This codes for CASSQDLAGGRETQYF.

Ten or more counts support this clonotype. The V gene is TRBV12-3 or TRBV12-4, the J gene TRBJ2-1; possible D gene TRBD1, 5 bases. This CDR3 is 13 amino acids long. V lost 7 bases and J 7 bases, leaving 14 bases between the germline ends. CDR3 amino acids: CASTDFRDNEQFF. The CDR3 DNA follows: TGTGCCAGCACCGATTTCAGGGATAATGAGCAGTTCTTC.